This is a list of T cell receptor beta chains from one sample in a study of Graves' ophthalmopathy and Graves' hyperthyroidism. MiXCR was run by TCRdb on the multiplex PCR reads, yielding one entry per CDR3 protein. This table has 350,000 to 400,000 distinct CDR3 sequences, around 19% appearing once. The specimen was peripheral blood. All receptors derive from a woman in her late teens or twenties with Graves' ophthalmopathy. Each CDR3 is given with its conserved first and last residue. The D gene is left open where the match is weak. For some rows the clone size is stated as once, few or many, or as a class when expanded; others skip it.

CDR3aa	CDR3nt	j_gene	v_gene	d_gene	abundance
CATDRLYTEAFF	TGTGCCACCGATAGGCTTTACACTGAAGCTTTCTTT	TRBJ1-1	TRBV19	.	.
CASSQDLAGYTF	TGCGCCAGCAGCCAAGATTTGGCTGGCTACACCTTC	TRBJ1-2	TRBV4-1	.	many
CATKPRSGANVLTF	TGTGCGACAAAGCCCCGCTCTGGGGCCAACGTCCTGACTTTC	TRBJ2-6	TRBV7-2	.	many
CASWGTGGTSNQPQHF	TGTGCCAGCTGGGGGACAGGGGGCACTAGCAATCAGCCCCAGCATTTT	TRBJ1-5	TRBV27	TRBD1	many
CASSPPGQGLNQPQHF	TGTGCCAGCAGTCCGCCGGGACAGGGCTTGAATCAGCCCCAGCATTTT	TRBJ1-5	TRBV12-3/TRBV12-4	TRBD1	many
CASSTGTANTGELFF	TGTGCCAGTAGTACCGGGACAGCGAACACCGGGGAGCTGTTTTTT	TRBJ2-2	TRBV19	TRBD1	.
CASSLAPRPGETQYF	TGTGCCAGCAGCTTAGCGCCACGGCCTGGGGAGACCCAGTACTTC	TRBJ2-5	TRBV7-2	.	many
CASSPQGGSNTEAFF	TGTGCCAGCAGCCCGCAGGGGGGATCGAACACTGAAGCTTTCTTT	TRBJ1-1	TRBV6-1	TRBD1	many
CSAGRPSVEQYF	TGCAGTGCTGGCCGTCCCTCCGTCGAGCAGTACTTC	TRBJ2-7	TRBV20-1	.	many
CASSLEVPSISHEQYF	TGTGCCAGCAGCTTAGAGGTGCCCTCGATATCCCACGAGCAGTACTTC	TRBJ2-7	TRBV11-2	.	many
CASKLAGEETQYF	TGTGCCAGCAAGTTAGCGGGGGAAGAGACCCAGTACTTC	TRBJ2-5	TRBV28	TRBD2	many
CASSQQGSSYEQYF	TGTGCCAGCAGTCAACAGGGGAGCTCCTACGAGCAGTACTTC	TRBJ2-7	TRBV12-3/TRBV12-4	TRBD1	many
CASSLAGEGEAFF	TGTGCCAGCAGTTTAGCAGGGGAAGGGGAAGCTTTCTTT	TRBJ1-1	TRBV12-3/TRBV12-4	.	many
CAIDPQQGPTFF	TGTGCCATCGACCCTCAGCAGGGGCCAACTTTCTTT	TRBJ1-1	TRBV27	.	many
CASSLHGQASETQYF	TGTGCCAGCAGCTTGCACGGACAGGCGTCGGAGACCCAGTACTTC	TRBJ2-5	TRBV7-9	TRBD1	.
CASSPRVTKFSHEQYF	TGTGCCAGCAGTCCCAGGGTGACCAAATTTTCGCACGAGCAGTACTTC	TRBJ2-7	TRBV28	.	many
CASSQLGRTQYF	TGTGCCAGCAGCCAACTAGGGAGGACCCAGTACTTC	TRBJ2-5	TRBV3-1	.	many
CASSSPGFYGYTF	TGTGCCAGCAGCTCCCCTGGGTTTTATGGCTACACCTTC	TRBJ1-2	TRBV7-2	.	.
CASSYARASSEQYF	TGTGCCAGCAGTTACGCCCGCGCTTCATCCGAGCAGTACTTC	TRBJ2-7	TRBV6-2/TRBV6-3	.	.
CASKTLGLTLKETQYF	TGTGCCAGCAAAACGTTGGGACTTACACTTAAAGAGACCCAGTACTTC	TRBJ2-5	TRBV6-2/TRBV6-3	.	.
CASSLASGKGTQYF	TGTGCCAGCAGTTTAGCGAGCGGGAAGGGGACCCAGTACTTC	TRBJ2-5	TRBV12-3/TRBV12-4	TRBD2	once
CASSYSQAGGYGRYEQYF	TGTGCCAGCAGTTACTCCCAAGCAGGGGGGTACGGGCGCTACGAGCAGTACTTC	TRBJ2-7	TRBV6-2/TRBV6-3	.	many
CASSLLIGLQRADTEAFF	TGTGCCAGCAGCTTACTTATCGGTCTCCAACGGGCCGACACTGAAGCTTTCTTT	TRBJ1-1	TRBV11-2	.	once
CAISKDGGNQPQHF	TGTGCCATCTCCAAGGACGGGGGCAATCAGCCCCAGCATTTT	TRBJ1-5	TRBV10-3	.	.
CASRAGGQSSYNSPLHF	TGTGCCAGCAGAGCAGGCGGACAGAGCTCCTATAATTCACCCCTCCACTTT	TRBJ1-6	TRBV6-2/TRBV6-3	.	many
CASRVTGGTEAFF	TGTGCCAGCAGGGTGACAGGGGGCACTGAAGCTTTCTTT	TRBJ1-1	TRBV6-5	TRBD1	many
CASTPGSNTGELFF	TGTGCCAGCACCCCGGGATCAAACACCGGGGAGCTGTTTTTT	TRBJ2-2	TRBV27	.	many
CAISHNPALYGYTF	TGTGCCATCAGTCACAATCCGGCCTTATATGGCTACACCTTC	TRBJ1-2	TRBV10-3	.	.
CASSYEAESLNSPLHF	TGTGCCAGCAGTTACGAGGCGGAAAGTTTGAATTCACCCCTCCACTTT	TRBJ1-6	TRBV6-2/TRBV6-3	.	.
CASSSTAGTDDPPLHF	TGTGCCAGCAGCTCCACGGCCGGGACAGACGATCCACCCCTCCACTTT	TRBJ1-6	TRBV7-3	TRBD1	many
CASSRAPGQAVNTEAFF	TGCGCCAGCAGCCGCGCCCCGGGACAGGCAGTGAACACTGAAGCTTTCTTT	TRBJ1-1	TRBV5-1	TRBD1	.
CASSSGQVYTGELFF	TGTGCCAGCAGTTCGGGACAGGTGTACACCGGGGAGCTGTTTTTT	TRBJ2-2	TRBV6-2/TRBV6-3	TRBD1	.
CASSSDRGPKPNTGELFF	TGTGCCAGCAGTTCGGACAGGGGCCCCAAACCGAACACCGGGGAGCTGTTTTTT	TRBJ2-2	TRBV28	TRBD1	many
CASSYPGQGASGYTF	TGTGCCAGCAGTTACCCGGGACAGGGGGCGAGCGGCTACACCTTC	TRBJ1-2	TRBV6-5	TRBD1	many
CAWRYRGSDTEAFF	TGTGCCTGGAGGTACAGGGGGTCGGACACTGAAGCTTTCTTT	TRBJ1-1	TRBV30	TRBD1	many
CATSTRGPGGYTF	TGTGCCACCAGCACCCGAGGACCAGGAGGCTACACCTTC	TRBJ1-2	TRBV15	.	many
CASSALPGRGRETQYF	TGCGCCAGCAGCGCCCTTCCCGGCAGGGGGAGGGAGACCCAGTACTTC	TRBJ2-5	TRBV7-9	.	many
CASSYPRGHTGELFF	TGTGCCAGCAGTTACCCGAGGGGGCACACCGGGGAGCTGTTTTTT	TRBJ2-2	TRBV28	TRBD1	many
CATSGDGRGAYQETQYF	TGTGCCACCAGCGGAGACGGGAGGGGGGCGTACCAAGAGACCCAGTACTTC	TRBJ2-5	TRBV15	TRBD2	many
CASSLTGETMMPQHF	TGTGCCAGCAGCTTAACAGGAGAAACAATGATGCCCCAGCATTTT	TRBJ1-5	TRBV7-2	.	many
CASSDLIGNQPQHF	TGTGCCAGCAGTGACCTGATTGGCAATCAGCCCCAGCATTTT	TRBJ1-5	TRBV6-1	.	many
CASRQLDRAGNQPQHF	TGTGCCAGCAGACAACTCGACAGGGCGGGCAATCAGCCCCAGCATTTT	TRBJ1-5	TRBV6-2/TRBV6-3	TRBD1	many
CASSPGQGPNQPQHF	TGTGCCAGCTCACCAGGACAGGGCCCTAATCAGCCCCAGCATTTT	TRBJ1-5	TRBV18	TRBD1	many
CATSDSAGQYYGYTF	TGTGCCACCAGTGATTCGGCGGGACAGTACTATGGCTACACCTTC	TRBJ1-2	TRBV24-1	TRBD1	.
CASSSDRGPLNTEAFF	TGTGCCAGCAGTTCGGACAGGGGGCCTTTGAACACTGAAGCTTTCTTT	TRBJ1-1	TRBV6-2/TRBV6-3	TRBD1	many
CSVGIGRGTEAFF	TGCAGCGTGGGGATCGGGAGGGGAACTGAAGCTTTCTTT	TRBJ1-1	TRBV29-1	.	many
CASSLAFPDRGLHF	TGTGCCAGCAGCTTAGCGTTTCCGGACAGGGGCCTCCACTTT	TRBJ1-6	TRBV7-2	TRBD1	many
CASRKDPVGAEAFF	TGTGCCAGCAGAAAAGACCCGGTTGGCGCTGAAGCTTTCTTT	TRBJ1-1	TRBV6-2/TRBV6-3	.	.
CSASLASGAREQYF	TGCAGCGCCTCCCTGGCTAGCGGGGCGCGAGAGCAGTACTTC	TRBJ2-7	TRBV29-1	TRBD2	many
CASSGTATFEAFF	TGTGCCAGCAGCGGGACAGCGACCTTTGAAGCTTTCTTT	TRBJ1-1	TRBV12-3/TRBV12-4	TRBD1	.